These T cell receptor beta chains were read from a single sample in a study of T cell responses to AZD1222 COVID-19 vaccine. Assay used: immunoSEQ multiplex PCR; TCRdb lists only in-frame clones, some missing. The sample lists roughly 98,000 clones; approximately 84% were seen once. Sequences were derived from peripheral blood, sampled 28 days after the second AZD1222 dose. Source of these receptors: an adult who received the AZD1222 COVID-19 vaccine. Both conserved end residues are part of each CDR3. The D gene is left open where the match is weak. The size of a clone is reported for some rows only, either as once, few or many, or as a class for expanded clones.

d_call: .
v_call: TRBV15
j_call: TRBJ1-2
clone_size: .
cdr3_nt: TGTGCCACCAGCAGAGATAAGTGGGGGATTAGTGGCTACACCTTC
cdr3_aa: CATSRDKWGISGYTF

d_call: TRBD1
v_call: TRBV5-1
j_call: TRBJ2-5
clone_size: .
cdr3_nt: TGCGCCAGCAGCTCCTTTACAGGGGTTCAAGAGACCCAGTACTTC
cdr3_aa: CASSSFTGVQETQYF

d_call: TRBD1
v_call: TRBV2
j_call: TRBJ1-1
clone_size: .
cdr3_nt: TGTGCCAGCCATGACAGGGAAGGCACTGAAGCTTTCTTT
cdr3_aa: CASHDREGTEAFF

d_call: .
v_call: TRBV18
j_call: TRBJ2-1
clone_size: .
cdr3_nt: TGTGCCAGCTTTCCGGGAGATTACAATGAGCAGTTCTTC
cdr3_aa: CASFPGDYNEQFF

d_call: .
v_call: TRBV4-1
j_call: TRBJ2-3
clone_size: .
cdr3_nt: TGCGCCAGCAGCCAAGAAGGGTCGGCGGGACGCACAGATACGCAGTATTTT
cdr3_aa: CASSQEGSAGRTDTQYF

d_call: TRBD1
v_call: TRBV6-4
j_call: TRBJ2-1
clone_size: .
cdr3_nt: TGTGCCAGCAGTGACCAACAGGGGGACAATGAGCAGTTCTTC
cdr3_aa: CASSDQQGDNEQFF

d_call: .
v_call: TRBV5-1
j_call: TRBJ1-4
clone_size: few
cdr3_nt: TGCGCCAGCAGCCCCAAGGGCCAGGATGAAAAACTGTTTTTT
cdr3_aa: CASSPKGQDEKLFF

d_call: TRBD2
v_call: TRBV5-1
j_call: TRBJ2-1
clone_size: few
cdr3_nt: TGCGCCAGTCGGATGACTAGCGGGGGTGGTGAGCAGTTCTTC
cdr3_aa: CASRMTSGGGEQFF

d_call: .
v_call: TRBV28
j_call: TRBJ1-5
clone_size: few
cdr3_nt: TGTGCCAGCAGTTTGCAGCCCCAGCATTTT
cdr3_aa: CASSLQPQHF

d_call: TRBD1
v_call: TRBV6-5
j_call: TRBJ2-4
clone_size: .
cdr3_nt: TGTGCCAGCAAGATGCGACAGGGGGAGAACATTCAGTACTTC
cdr3_aa: CASKMRQGENIQYF

d_call: .
v_call: TRBV19
j_call: TRBJ1-2
clone_size: .
cdr3_nt: TGTGCCAGTAGTACCGGGGAGGACTATGGCTACACCTTC
cdr3_aa: CASSTGEDYGYTF

d_call: .
v_call: TRBV7-9
j_call: TRBJ1-1
clone_size: once
cdr3_nt: TGTGCCAGCAGCCGGGAAAACACTGAAGCTTTCTTT
cdr3_aa: CASSRENTEAFF

d_call: .
v_call: TRBV4-1
j_call: TRBJ1-1
clone_size: once
cdr3_nt: TGCGCCAGCAGCCAAGTTGGGCTCATGAACACTGAAGCTTTCTTT
cdr3_aa: CASSQVGLMNTEAFF

d_call: .
v_call: TRBV5-6
j_call: TRBJ2-2
clone_size: .
cdr3_nt: TGTGCCAGCAGCTCAACAGGTGTCACCGGGGAGCTGTTTTTT
cdr3_aa: CASSSTGVTGELFF

d_call: .
v_call: TRBV27
j_call: TRBJ1-6
clone_size: .
cdr3_nt: TGTGCCAGCAGTTCGGGCCCCGTGAGCTCCTATAATTCACCCCTCCACTTT
cdr3_aa: CASSSGPVSSYNSPLHF

d_call: .
v_call: TRBV5-1
j_call: TRBJ1-2
clone_size: .
cdr3_nt: TGCGCCAGCAGCTTGTCGGCTTCTTCAGGGGTCCTCTATGGCTACACCTTC
cdr3_aa: CASSLSASSGVLYGYTF

d_call: .
v_call: TRBV5-1
j_call: TRBJ2-1
clone_size: .
cdr3_nt: TGCGCCAGCAGCTTGGTTACCTCGTTCTACAATGAGCAGTTCTTC
cdr3_aa: CASSLVTSFYNEQFF

d_call: TRBD2
v_call: TRBV5-1
j_call: TRBJ2-5
clone_size: .
cdr3_nt: TGCGCCAGCAGCCCCGGGACTAGCGGTCTGTCCCAGTACTTC
cdr3_aa: CASSPGTSGLSQYF

d_call: .
v_call: TRBV2
j_call: TRBJ1-1
clone_size: few
cdr3_nt: TGTGCCAGCAGCCCGTCGGGGGGAGCGAACACTGAAGCTTTCTTT
cdr3_aa: CASSPSGGANTEAFF

d_call: .
v_call: TRBV4-1
j_call: TRBJ1-1
clone_size: .
cdr3_nt: TGCGCCAGCAGCCAAGATCCGCAGGGACCAAAAGCTTTCTTT
cdr3_aa: CASSQDPQGPKAFF

d_call: .
v_call: TRBV4-3
j_call: TRBJ2-2
clone_size: .
cdr3_nt: TGCGCCAGCAGCCAAGTCGGGCGGACCGGGGAGCTGTTTTTT
cdr3_aa: CASSQVGRTGELFF

d_call: .
v_call: TRBV30
j_call: TRBJ2-2
clone_size: .
cdr3_nt: TGTGCCTGGAGTGTATCGCGCCAGACTAGTGTGAACACCGGGGAGCTGTTTTTT
cdr3_aa: CAWSVSRQTSVNTGELFF

d_call: .
v_call: TRBV6-1
j_call: TRBJ1-4
clone_size: .
cdr3_nt: TGTGCCAGCAGTGAAGACGGGATGTGGGGTGAAAAACTGTTTTTT
cdr3_aa: CASSEDGMWGEKLFF

d_call: .
v_call: TRBV12-5
j_call: TRBJ2-7
clone_size: .
cdr3_nt: TGTGCTAGTGGCACAGGGTTGTCACCCTACGAGCAGTACTTC
cdr3_aa: CASGTGLSPYEQYF

d_call: .
v_call: TRBV12-3/TRBV12-4
j_call: TRBJ1-4
clone_size: few
cdr3_nt: TGTGCCAGCAGTCAAGGGGAAGGTGAAAAACTGTTTTTT
cdr3_aa: CASSQGEGEKLFF

d_call: .
v_call: TRBV6-5
j_call: TRBJ2-7
clone_size: few
cdr3_nt: TGTGCCAGCAACCAGGCCAACGACATAGTGCAGTACTTC
cdr3_aa: CASNQANDIVQYF

d_call: TRBD1
v_call: TRBV6-5
j_call: TRBJ1-1
clone_size: .
cdr3_nt: TGTGCCAGCAGGTTACAGGGGCAAGCTTTCTTT
cdr3_aa: CASRLQGQAFF

d_call: TRBD1
v_call: TRBV25-1
j_call: TRBJ2-3
clone_size: .
cdr3_nt: TGTGCCAGCAGTGAATGGGGGACAGGGCGTGGGGCGCAGTATTTT
cdr3_aa: CASSEWGTGRGAQYF

d_call: TRBD1
v_call: TRBV5-1
j_call: TRBJ1-1
clone_size: once
cdr3_nt: TGCGCCAGCAGCTTGGGATCCGGGACAGGCTTGGACACTGAAGCTTTCTTT
cdr3_aa: CASSLGSGTGLDTEAFF

d_call: .
v_call: TRBV12-3/TRBV12-4
j_call: TRBJ1-5
clone_size: few
cdr3_nt: TGTGCCAGCAGCTCACGGGATGATCCCCAGCATTTT
cdr3_aa: CASSSRDDPQHF

d_call: TRBD1
v_call: TRBV2
j_call: TRBJ1-5
clone_size: .
cdr3_nt: TGTGCCAGCGAGGAGCCGGGACAGGGGGGTCAGCCCCAGCATTTT
cdr3_aa: CASEEPGQGGQPQHF

d_call: TRBD1
v_call: TRBV5-1
j_call: TRBJ1-1
clone_size: once
cdr3_nt: TGCGCCAGTTCCCGGGACAGGGGCACTGAAGCTTTCTTT
cdr3_aa: CASSRDRGTEAFF

d_call: .
v_call: TRBV6-6
j_call: TRBJ1-2
clone_size: .
cdr3_nt: TGTGCCAGCACCACCGTCCCCACTGGCTACACCTTC
cdr3_aa: CASTTVPTGYTF

d_call: .
v_call: TRBV5-5
j_call: TRBJ1-6
clone_size: once
cdr3_nt: TGTGCCAGCAGCTTGAGCATACCACCCCTCCACTTT
cdr3_aa: CASSLSIPPLHF

d_call: TRBD1
v_call: TRBV4-1
j_call: TRBJ1-6
clone_size: few
cdr3_nt: TGCGCCAGCAGCCAAGATCAGGGGGGGACAGCTAATTCACCCCTCCACTTT
cdr3_aa: CASSQDQGGTANSPLHF

d_call: TRBD1
v_call: TRBV9
j_call: TRBJ1-1
clone_size: .
cdr3_nt: TGTGCCAGCAGCGCCACGGGACAGGGGTTCACTGAAGCTTTCTTT
cdr3_aa: CASSATGQGFTEAFF

d_call: .
v_call: TRBV7-3
j_call: TRBJ1-5
clone_size: .
cdr3_nt: TGTGCCAGCAGCCCAGGGTTCGGGCAGCCCCAGCATTTT
cdr3_aa: CASSPGFGQPQHF

d_call: .
v_call: TRBV27
j_call: TRBJ1-5
clone_size: .
cdr3_nt: TGTGCCAGCAGTTTCGTAGGGAGCAATCAGCCCCAGCATTTT
cdr3_aa: CASSFVGSNQPQHF

d_call: .
v_call: TRBV19
j_call: TRBJ1-2
clone_size: .
cdr3_nt: TGTGCCAGTAGTATGGGACGGCTCTATGGCTACACCTTC
cdr3_aa: CASSMGRLYGYTF

d_call: .
v_call: TRBV5-1
j_call: TRBJ1-1
clone_size: .
cdr3_nt: TGCGCCAGCAGCTTGGGCGGGGGTACTACTGAAGCTTTCTTT
cdr3_aa: CASSLGGGTTEAFF

d_call: .
v_call: TRBV5-1
j_call: TRBJ2-7
clone_size: .
cdr3_nt: TGCGCCAGCAGGGAACAGTCCTACGAGCAGTACTTC
cdr3_aa: CASREQSYEQYF

d_call: TRBD2
v_call: TRBV27
j_call: TRBJ2-7
clone_size: .
cdr3_nt: TGTGCCAGCAGTGTAGGCGGGAGCGAGACCTACGAGCAGTACTTC
cdr3_aa: CASSVGGSETYEQYF

d_call: .
v_call: TRBV6-2/TRBV6-3
j_call: TRBJ1-2
clone_size: .
cdr3_nt: TGTGCCAGCAGTTATGTGGGACGAAAGATCTATGGCTACACCTTC
cdr3_aa: CASSYVGRKIYGYTF

d_call: .
v_call: TRBV5-1
j_call: TRBJ1-5
clone_size: .
cdr3_nt: TGCGCCAGCAGCTTGGGTCTGAATCAGCCCCAGCATTTT
cdr3_aa: CASSLGLNQPQHF

d_call: TRBD2
v_call: TRBV19
j_call: TRBJ2-2
clone_size: .
cdr3_nt: TGTGCCAGTAGTATAGGGCTAGCGGCATACACCGGGGAGCTGTTTTTT
cdr3_aa: CASSIGLAAYTGELFF

d_call: .
v_call: TRBV19
j_call: TRBJ2-7
clone_size: .
cdr3_nt: TGTGCCAGTAGTAAAAGTGCAATTGAGGGGGGCACGAGCTCCTACGAGCAGTACTTC
cdr3_aa: CASSKSAIEGGTSSYEQYF

d_call: .
v_call: TRBV11-3
j_call: TRBJ2-7
clone_size: .
cdr3_nt: TGTGCCAGCAGCCGTGGGAGGGGACAGGACTACGAGCAGTACTTC
cdr3_aa: CASSRGRGQDYEQYF

d_call: .
v_call: TRBV7-3
j_call: TRBJ1-2
clone_size: .
cdr3_nt: TGTGCCAGCAGCTTACAGCCCGGGGGCAGTGACTATGGCTACACCTTC
cdr3_aa: CASSLQPGGSDYGYTF

d_call: TRBD1
v_call: TRBV24-1
j_call: TRBJ2-3
clone_size: .
cdr3_nt: TGTGCCACCGGACAGGGATGGACAGATACGCAGTATTTT
cdr3_aa: CATGQGWTDTQYF

d_call: TRBD1
v_call: TRBV12-5
j_call: TRBJ1-4
clone_size: .
cdr3_nt: TGTGCTAGTGGTGCATCACTCCCGGGACAGATAAATGAAAAACTGTTTTTT
cdr3_aa: CASGASLPGQINEKLFF

d_call: .
v_call: TRBV3-1/TRBV3-2
j_call: TRBJ1-1
clone_size: .
cdr3_nt: TGTGCCAGCAGCCGGGCCGGGGACACTGAAGCTTTCTTT
cdr3_aa: CASSRAGDTEAFF

d_call: TRBD1
v_call: TRBV6-5
j_call: TRBJ1-1
clone_size: .
cdr3_nt: TGTGCCAGCAGTTACCCGGGACAGGCAGATTCTGAAGCTTTCTTT
cdr3_aa: CASSYPGQADSEAFF

d_call: .
v_call: TRBV29-1
j_call: TRBJ1-2
clone_size: .
cdr3_nt: TGCAGCGTTGAAGGGGCAGGAGGGCTACCTAACTATGGCTACACCTTC
cdr3_aa: CSVEGAGGLPNYGYTF

d_call: .
v_call: TRBV7-2
j_call: TRBJ2-2
clone_size: .
cdr3_nt: TGTACCAGCAGCATCACAGGGAGGAACACCGGGGAGCTGTTTTTT
cdr3_aa: CTSSITGRNTGELFF

d_call: .
v_call: TRBV11-2
j_call: TRBJ1-1
clone_size: .
cdr3_nt: TGTGCCAGCAGCTTAGGGGGGATGGGTGGTTCTTCAGAAGCTTTCTTT
cdr3_aa: CASSLGGMGGSSEAFF

d_call: .
v_call: TRBV6-6
j_call: TRBJ2-7
clone_size: .
cdr3_nt: TGTGCCAGCAGTTACAACCCCTACGAGCAGTACTTC
cdr3_aa: CASSYNPYEQYF

d_call: .
v_call: TRBV21-1
j_call: TRBJ1-5
clone_size: .
cdr3_nt: TGTGCCAGCAGCCCCCGGGGGGTCGACAATCAGCCCCAGCATTTT
cdr3_aa: CASSPRGVDNQPQHF